The rows below give T cell receptor beta chains drawn from one sample of a study of T cell responses to AZD1222 COVID-19 vaccine. The assay was immunoSEQ multiplex PCR, and TCRdb's table has in-frame clones only and misses some. The repertoire holds 150,000 to 180,000 clones, with 85% to 95% as singletons. The starting material was peripheral blood, obtained 28 days after the second AZD1222 dose. The source of these receptors is an adult who received the AZD1222 COVID-19 vaccine. The CDR3 runs from the conserved cysteine through the conserved F or W. D genes are given only for firm matches. Expanded clones are given a class, and other clones once, few, many or no size at all.

j_call d_call clone_size v_call cdr3_nt cdr3_aa
TRBJ1-2 - - TRBV12-5 TGTGCTAGTGGTTTGGTGCAGCTGGGAGGATATGGCTACACCTTC CASGLVQLGGYGYTF
TRBJ2-3 - - TRBV7-5 TGTGTCAGAAGCCCGAGGACTAGCGGATTCACAGATACGCAGTATTTT CVRSPRTSGFTDTQYF
TRBJ1-1 TRBD1 - TRBV10-3 TGTGCCATCAGTGTACAGGGGACCACTGAAGCTTTCTTT CAISVQGTTEAFF
TRBJ1-1 - - TRBV19 TGTGCCAGTAGTATAGGCTGGCAGGGGAAGAACACTGAAGCTTTCTTT CASSIGWQGKNTEAFF
TRBJ1-2 - - TRBV19 TGTGCCAGTAGAGGCCGGAGCTATGGCTACACCTTC CASRGRSYGYTF
TRBJ1-3 - - TRBV7-8 TGTGCCAGCAGCTTCTTGGGGGGGGGAAACACCATATATTTT CASSFLGGGNTIYF
TRBJ1-1 TRBD1 - TRBV27 TGTGCCAGCAGTTCCCTACAGGGGATGAACACTGAAGCTTTCTTT CASSSLQGMNTEAFF
TRBJ1-2 - - TRBV2 TGTGCCAGCAGTGGCAGCCTCTATGGCTACACCTTC CASSGSLYGYTF
TRBJ2-1 - - TRBV4-2 TGTGCCAGCAGCCAAGGGTCTTTATACAATGAGCAGTTCTTC CASSQGSLYNEQFF
TRBJ1-1 - - TRBV27 TGTGCCAGCAGTTTACGGGGGGCCCTGAACACTGAAGCTTTCTTT CASSLRGALNTEAFF
TRBJ1-6 TRBD1 - TRBV6-4 TGTGCCAGCCTGACCGGGACAGATTCACCCCTCCACTTT CASLTGTDSPLHF
TRBJ2-1 - - TRBV9 TGTGCCAGCAGCGTAGACGGGAACTCCTACAATGAGCAGTTCTTC CASSVDGNSYNEQFF
TRBJ2-7 - - TRBV9 TGTGCCAGCACCTCTTCTGGGGGGTTTACCTACGAGCAGTACTTC CASTSSGGFTYEQYF
TRBJ1-2 - - TRBV24-1 TGTGCCACCAGTGAAGCAGGGGTTAGTTATGGCTACACCTTC CATSEAGVSYGYTF
TRBJ2-6 - - TRBV29-1 TGCAGCGTACTTAACTCTGGGGCCAACGTCCTGACTTTC CSVLNSGANVLTF
TRBJ2-2 - few TRBV19 TGTGCCAGTAGGGAGACTAGGCAGGCCACCGGGGAGCTGTTTTTT CASRETRQATGELFF
TRBJ2-3 - once TRBV10-3 TGTGCCATCGGGAACACAGATACGCAGTATTTT CAIGNTDTQYF
TRBJ1-2 - - TRBV5-5 TGTGCCAGCAGCTTGGTACCCCAAAGAGATGGCTACACCTTC CASSLVPQRDGYTF
TRBJ2-7 TRBD2 - TRBV18 TGTGCCAGCTCACCGAGGGTAGCGGGAACCTACGAGCAGTACTTC CASSPRVAGTYEQYF
TRBJ1-1 - - TRBV19 TGTGCCAGTAGTATAGGGAACAGGGCTGGATTCACTGAAGCTTTCTTT CASSIGNRAGFTEAFF
TRBJ1-4 - - TRBV3-1/TRBV3-2 TGTGCCAGCAGCACCAACAGGGTTTCTAATGAAAAACTGTTTTTT CASSTNRVSNEKLFF
TRBJ2-2 TRBD2 - TRBV2 TGTGCCATCGTCGGGGCGGGAGAATTCACCGGGGAGCTGTTTTTT CAIVGAGEFTGELFF
TRBJ2-3 TRBD2 - TRBV7-9 TGTGCCAGCAGCCCCGGTAGCGGGAGTCTGGATACGCAGTATTTT CASSPGSGSLDTQYF
TRBJ2-7 - - TRBV18 TGTGCCAGCTCACCAGAGAGTTGGCGGTCCTACGAGCAGTACTTC CASSPESWRSYEQYF
TRBJ2-1 - - TRBV2 TGTGCCAGCAGTGAACAGGGAAGCTCCTACAATGAGCAGTTCTTC CASSEQGSSYNEQFF
TRBJ1-5 - - TRBV28 TGTGCCAGCAGTTTAAGGGGAGTTAGCAATCAGCCCCAGCATTTT CASSLRGVSNQPQHF
TRBJ2-1 - - TRBV4-1 TGCGCCAGCAGCCAAGACCAGACTAGATCCTCATTCCACAATGAGCAGTTCTTC CASSQDQTRSSFHNEQFF
TRBJ1-5 - - TRBV7-2 TGTGCCAGCAGCTTAGCCCCTAAAGGGACGCGGGGGACCCAGCATTTT CASSLAPKGTRGTQHF
TRBJ2-2 - - TRBV9 TGTGCCAGCAGCGTGCAATACGCCGGGGAGCTGTTTTTT CASSVQYAGELFF
TRBJ2-3 - - TRBV28 TGTGCCAGTCGGGACCCAAGCACAGATACGCAGTATTTT CASRDPSTDTQYF
TRBJ2-7 - once TRBV18 TGTGCCAGCACGAACCGGGACTACGAGCAGTACTTC CASTNRDYEQYF
TRBJ2-7 - - TRBV29-1 TGCAGCGTCGAAACAGGTAGTTCCTACGAGCAGTACTTC CSVETGSSYEQYF
TRBJ2-7 - once TRBV29-1 TGCAGCGTTTTACACTACGAGCAGTACTTC CSVLHYEQYF
TRBJ1-5 - - TRBV19 TGTGCCAGTAGTATATCCCGAGTAAGAGTACGCAATCAGCCCCAGCATTTT CASSISRVRVRNQPQHF
TRBJ2-5 TRBD2 - TRBV7-2 TGTGCCAGCAGCTTACTGGTAGCGGGGGGGGAGACCCAGTACTTC CASSLLVAGGETQYF
TRBJ1-4 TRBD1 - TRBV30 TGTGCCTGGAAGCGGCGACAGGGAGGCGAAAAACTGTTTTTT CAWKRRQGGEKLFF
TRBJ2-1 TRBD2 - TRBV27 TGTGCCAGCGGGTCACTAGCGGGAGGGCGCAATGAGCAGTTCTTC CASGSLAGGRNEQFF
TRBJ1-5 - - TRBV19 TGTGCCAGCAAACCCGGGACCCTCGATCAGCCCCAGCATTTT CASKPGTLDQPQHF
TRBJ1-2 - - TRBV2 TGTGCCAGCATACGACAGACCCGGGGCTACACCTTC CASIRQTRGYTF
TRBJ1-4 TRBD1 - TRBV7-6 TGTGCCAGCAGTTCGAACAGGGGAGCTAATGAAAAACTGTTTTTT CASSSNRGANEKLFF
TRBJ1-2 - once TRBV5-5 TGTGCCAGCAGCCCTTGGACTGTTACTGGGGATGGCTACACCTTC CASSPWTVTGDGYTF
TRBJ2-2 TRBD1 - TRBV28 TGTGCCAGCAGGATCCAGGGGGCTCAGGCCGGGGAGCTGTTTTTT CASRIQGAQAGELFF